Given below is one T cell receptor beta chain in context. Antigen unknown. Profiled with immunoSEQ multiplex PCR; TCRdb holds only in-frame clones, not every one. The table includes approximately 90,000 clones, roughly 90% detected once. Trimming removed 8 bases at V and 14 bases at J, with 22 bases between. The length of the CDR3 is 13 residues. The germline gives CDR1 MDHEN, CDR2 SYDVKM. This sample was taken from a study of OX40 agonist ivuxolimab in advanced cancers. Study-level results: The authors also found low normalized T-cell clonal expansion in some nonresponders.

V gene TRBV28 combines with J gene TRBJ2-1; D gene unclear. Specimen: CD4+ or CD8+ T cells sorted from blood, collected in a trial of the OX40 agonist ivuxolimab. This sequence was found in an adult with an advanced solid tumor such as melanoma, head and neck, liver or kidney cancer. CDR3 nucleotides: TGTGCCAGCCGACCCCAGGACCAAGCACGTAAGTTCTTC. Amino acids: CASRPQDQARKFF.